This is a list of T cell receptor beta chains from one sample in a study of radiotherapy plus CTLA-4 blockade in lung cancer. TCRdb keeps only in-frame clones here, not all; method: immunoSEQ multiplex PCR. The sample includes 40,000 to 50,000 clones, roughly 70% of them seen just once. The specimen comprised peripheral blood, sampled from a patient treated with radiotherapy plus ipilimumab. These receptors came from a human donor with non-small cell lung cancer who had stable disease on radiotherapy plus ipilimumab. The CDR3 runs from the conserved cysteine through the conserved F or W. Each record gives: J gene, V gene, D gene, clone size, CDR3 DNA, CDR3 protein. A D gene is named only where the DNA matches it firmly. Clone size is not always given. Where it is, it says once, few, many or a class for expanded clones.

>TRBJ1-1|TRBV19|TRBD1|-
TGTGCCAGCACCCGGACAGGGGGCCGGACTGAAGCTTTCTTT
CASTRTGGRTEAFF
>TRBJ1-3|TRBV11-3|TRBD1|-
TGTGCCAGCAGCTTAGCCTCGACAGGGGGCACCATATATTTT
CASSLASTGGTIYF
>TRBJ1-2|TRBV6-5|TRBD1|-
TGTGCCAGCAGTTACTACAGGGGGGCTAACTATGGCTACACCTTC
CASSYYRGANYGYTF
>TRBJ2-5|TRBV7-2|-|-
TGTGCCAGCAGCCCACAAGAGACCCAGTACTTC
CASSPQETQYF
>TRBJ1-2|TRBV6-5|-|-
TGTGCCAGCAGTTCCGGAGCCCGTGGCTACACCTTC
CASSSGARGYTF
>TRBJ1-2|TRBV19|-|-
TGTGCCAGTAGGGCGGGATCTAGAACAGCTGGCTACACCTTC
CASRAGSRTAGYTF
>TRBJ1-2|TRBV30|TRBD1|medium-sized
TGTGCCTGGAGTGTACCAGGGGGCGACAACTATGGCTACACCTTC
CAWSVPGGDNYGYTF
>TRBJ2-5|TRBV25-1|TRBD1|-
TGTGCCAGCGGGACAGGGATGAAGACCCAGTACTTC
CASGTGMKTQYF
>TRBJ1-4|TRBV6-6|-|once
TGTGCCAGCAGAGATACAGGGTTTAGTGAAAAACTGTTTTTT
CASRDTGFSEKLFF
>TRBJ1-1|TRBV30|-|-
TGTGCCTGGAGTGTGAGGGCGAACACTGAAGCTTTCTTT
CAWSVRANTEAFF
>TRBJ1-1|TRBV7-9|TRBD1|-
TGTGCCAGCAGCTTAGGACAGGGTGCAGCTTTCTTT
CASSLGQGAAFF
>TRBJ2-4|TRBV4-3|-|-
TGCGCCAGCAGCCAAGAGGGCCAAGGGGGAAACATTCAGTACTTC
CASSQEGQGGNIQYF
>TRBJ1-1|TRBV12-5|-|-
TGTGCTAGCCGAGGGGGGGGGAACACTGAAGCTTTCTTT
CASRGGGNTEAFF
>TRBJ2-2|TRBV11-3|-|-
TGTGCCAGCAGCCAAGATCGAGGAGACACCGGGGAGCTGTTTTTT
CASSQDRGDTGELFF
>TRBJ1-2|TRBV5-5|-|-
TGTGCCAGCAGCTTGGGTTTCCAGGTACTCTATGGCTACACCTTC
CASSLGFQVLYGYTF
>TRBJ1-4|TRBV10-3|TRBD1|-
TGTGCCATCAGCCAGGGACAGGGAGCTAATGAAAAACTGTTTTTT
CAISQGQGANEKLFF